This TCR beta chain appears in the sequencing data of a study of blood T cell repertoires in COVID-19. In the study overall: Sources were T cells, B-cell-depleted T cells, or PBMCs; the material itself was cDNA or gDNA.

Some clones are missing from TCRdb's copy, which holds only in-frame ones; the method was immunoSEQ multiplex PCR. The sample shows 190,000 or so clones, 81% of them seen only once. V was clipped by 0 bases and J by 7 bases, with 11 bases between them. Germline V gene lookup returns CDR1 SGHRS and CDR2 YFSETQ. This CDR3 is 14 amino acids long. V gene TRBV5-1 combines with J gene TRBJ2-1; TRBD1 might be the D (5 bases). The receptor was derived from a woman aged 80 or over with COVID-19, enrolled during active disease. The specimen was peripheral blood. CDR3 bases: TGCGCCAGCAGCTTGGCCGCCAGGGTTAATGAGCAGTTCTTC. Translated: CASSLAARVNEQFF.